The sequence of this T cell receptor beta chain was determined in a study of blood T cell repertoires in COVID-19 (dated by TCRdb to about 2020). Regarding the research as a whole: Collaborator samples came from the United States, Italy and Spain and covered acute and convalescent phases of COVID-19. Sample metadata almost always included a de-identified subject ID, COVID-19 status, age in years and sex. Where available, HLA class I and class II types were obtained from metadata supplied by the sample provider rather than from assay-based typing. The repertoires were released in a freely available public database intended as a resource for research on the immune response to SARS-CoV-2. The dataset comprised deeply sampled blood TCRbeta repertoires from subjects exposed to, actively infected with, or recovered from COVID-19. The prospective study material was composed of cDNA or gDNA derived from T cells, B-cell-depleted T cells, or PBMCs. Samples were obtained from the ongoing ImmuneRACE study (first 160 participants) and from 1,254 subjects provided by 6 global collaborators.

TCRbeta CDR3 regions were amplified from genomic DNA by means of the immunoSEQ Assay, a bias-controlled multiplex PCR. Per the source publication's procedure: Within the assay, amplification of reference gene primers was used to estimate how many nucleated cells each sample contained. To quantify the absolute abundance of each unique TCRbeta CDR3 rearrangement, sequence reads were collapsed and filtered. For each sample, productive Simpson clonality was calculated by taking the square root of Simpson's diversity index across productive rearrangements. The immuneACCESS repertoire file appears here via TCRdb, limited to in-frame rearrangements. These files lack a portion of the clones; in checked studies, under half of the deficit traces to unresolved V genes, and the cause of the others is not known. That table is the source of V, J and clone size, and D and trimming were worked out from the DNA. For this sample there are 85,000 to 90,000 clones; around nine tenths appear just once. Together, the top ten hold 1.2% of the sample.

As to this clone: This receptor's antigen is unknown. Base-call qualities are not available, and no considerably larger clone is one nucleotide away.

On the study overall, not on this receptor specifically: How much clinical and demographic metadata was included differed by source and by participant, and the metadata was provided uncurated.

Each collaborating institution followed its own protocols to collect whole blood in K2EDTA tubes. Collaborator samples were shipped for TCRbeta analysis as frozen whole blood, isolated PBMCs, or DNA extracted from either sample type. V is trimmed back by 1 base and J by 6 bases, and the junction contains 2 bases that no gene match accounts for. The CDR3 contains 13 residues, cysteine and phenylalanine counted. Only CDR3 DNA is held: 39 bases, read in frame from base 1. Taken from the germline V gene, the CDR1 and CDR2 loops are SNHLY and FYNNEI. The specimen was peripheral blood. The clonotype originates from a man older than 75 with active or convalescent COVID-19. The chain joins TRBV2 to TRBJ1-2, and 7 junction bases match TRBD1. In nucleotide form, the sequence is TGTGCCAGCAGTGAAGGGGACAGCGATGGCTACACCTTC. The resulting protein is CASSEGDSDGYTF.